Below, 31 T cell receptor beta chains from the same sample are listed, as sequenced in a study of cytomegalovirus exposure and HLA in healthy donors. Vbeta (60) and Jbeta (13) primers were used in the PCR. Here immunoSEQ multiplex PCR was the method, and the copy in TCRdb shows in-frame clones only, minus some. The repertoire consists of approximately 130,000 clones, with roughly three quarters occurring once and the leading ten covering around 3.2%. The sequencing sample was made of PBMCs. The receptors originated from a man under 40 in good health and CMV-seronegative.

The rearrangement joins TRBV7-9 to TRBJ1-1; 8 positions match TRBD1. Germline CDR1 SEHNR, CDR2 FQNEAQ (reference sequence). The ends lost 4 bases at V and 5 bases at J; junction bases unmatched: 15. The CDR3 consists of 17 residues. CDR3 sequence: CASSWAWDRSPETEAFF. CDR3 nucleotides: TGTGCCAGCAGCTGGGCCTGGGACAGGTCCCCCGAGACTGAAGCTTTCTTT.

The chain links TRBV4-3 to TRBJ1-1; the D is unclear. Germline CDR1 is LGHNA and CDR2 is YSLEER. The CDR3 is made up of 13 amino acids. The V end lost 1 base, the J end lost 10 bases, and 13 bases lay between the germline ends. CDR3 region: CASSQGLISGAFF. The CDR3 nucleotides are TGCGCCAGCAGCCAAGGTCTTATTAGCGGAGCTTTCTTT.

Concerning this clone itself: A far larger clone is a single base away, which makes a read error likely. CDR3 in amino acids: CASSQDAGTLSPHTDTQYF. CDR3 bases: TGTGCCAGCAGCCAAGATGCCGGGACTTTGTCCCCCCACACAGATACGCAGTATTTT. The V and J genes are TRBV4-2 and TRBJ2-3, with a tentative D call TRBD2 (6 bases). V lost 0 bases, J lost 2 bases, and 21 bases lay in between. Germline V gene lookup returns CDR1 LGHNA and CDR2 YNFKEQ. This CDR3 spans 19 amino acids.

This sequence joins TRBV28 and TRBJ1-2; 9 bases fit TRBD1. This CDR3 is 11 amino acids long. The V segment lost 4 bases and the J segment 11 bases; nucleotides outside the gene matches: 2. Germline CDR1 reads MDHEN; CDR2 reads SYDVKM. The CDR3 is CASSSTGGYTF. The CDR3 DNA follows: TGTGCCAGCAGTTCGACAGGGGGTTACACCTTC.

For the CDR3, the DNA is TGCAGCGTTGAAGTAGGAGTTTACGAGCAGTACTTC. Its protein is CSVEVGVYEQYF. The V gene is TRBV29-1, the J gene TRBJ2-7; D not resolved. Germline CDR1 and CDR2: SQVTM and ANQGSEA. The CDR3 totals 12 residues. Trimming stripped 1 base from V and 4 bases from J, with 8 bases between.

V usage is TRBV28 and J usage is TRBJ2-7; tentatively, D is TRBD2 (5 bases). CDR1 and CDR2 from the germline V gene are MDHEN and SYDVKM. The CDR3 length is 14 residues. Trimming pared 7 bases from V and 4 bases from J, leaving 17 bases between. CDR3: CASTRTGPLYEQYF. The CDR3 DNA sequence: TGTGCCAGCACCCGGACTGGACCCCTTTACGAGCAGTACTTC. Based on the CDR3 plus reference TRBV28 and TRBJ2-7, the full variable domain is DVKVTQSSRYLVKRTGEKVFLECVQDMDHENMFWYRQDPGLGLRLIYFSYDVKMKEKGDIPEGYSVSREKKERFSLILESASTNQTSMYLCASTRTGPLYEQYFGPGTRLTVT.

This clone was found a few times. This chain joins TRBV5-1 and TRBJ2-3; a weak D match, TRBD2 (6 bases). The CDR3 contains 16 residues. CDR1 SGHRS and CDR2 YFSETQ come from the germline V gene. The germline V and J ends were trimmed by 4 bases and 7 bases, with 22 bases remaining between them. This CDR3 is CASSPPGLPEVHTQYF. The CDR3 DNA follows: TGCGCCAGCAGCCCGCCGGGACTTCCAGAGGTTCATACGCAGTATTTT.

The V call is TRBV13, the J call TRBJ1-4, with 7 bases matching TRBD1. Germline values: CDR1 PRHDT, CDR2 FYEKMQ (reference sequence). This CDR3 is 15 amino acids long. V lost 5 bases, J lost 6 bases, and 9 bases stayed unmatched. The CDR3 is CASSPRQGGHEKLFF. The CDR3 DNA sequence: TGTGCCAGCAGCCCACGACAGGGTGGACATGAAAAACTGTTTTTT.

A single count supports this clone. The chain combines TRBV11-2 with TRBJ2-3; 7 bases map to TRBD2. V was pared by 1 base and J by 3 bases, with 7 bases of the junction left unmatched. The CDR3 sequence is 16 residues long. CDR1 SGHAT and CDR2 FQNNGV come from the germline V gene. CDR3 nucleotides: TGTGCCAGCAGCTTAGGGGTGGGGGGGTTGACAGATACGCAGTATTTT. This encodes CASSLGVGGLTDTQYF.

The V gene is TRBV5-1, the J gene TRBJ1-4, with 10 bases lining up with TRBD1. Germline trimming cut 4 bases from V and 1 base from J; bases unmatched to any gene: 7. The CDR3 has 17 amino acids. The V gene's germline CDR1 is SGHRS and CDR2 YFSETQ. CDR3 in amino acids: CASSTLGTGVTNEKLFF. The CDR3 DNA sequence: TGCGCCAGCAGCACCCTCGGGACAGGGGTAACTAATGAAAAACTGTTTTTT. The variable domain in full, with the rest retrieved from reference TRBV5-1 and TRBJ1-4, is KAGVTQTPRYLIKTRGQQVTLSCSPISGHRSVSWYQQTPGQGLQFLFEYFSETQRNKGNFPGRFSGRQFSNSRSEMNVSTLELGDSALYLCASSTLGTGVTNEKLFFGSGTQLSVL.

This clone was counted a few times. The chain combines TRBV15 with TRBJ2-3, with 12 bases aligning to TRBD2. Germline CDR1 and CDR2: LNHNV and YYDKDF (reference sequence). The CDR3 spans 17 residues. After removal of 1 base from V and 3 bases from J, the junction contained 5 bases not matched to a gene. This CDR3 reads CATSRGLAGEKTDTQYF. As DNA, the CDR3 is TGTGCCACCAGCAGAGGACTAGCGGGGGAAAAGACAGATACGCAGTATTTT.

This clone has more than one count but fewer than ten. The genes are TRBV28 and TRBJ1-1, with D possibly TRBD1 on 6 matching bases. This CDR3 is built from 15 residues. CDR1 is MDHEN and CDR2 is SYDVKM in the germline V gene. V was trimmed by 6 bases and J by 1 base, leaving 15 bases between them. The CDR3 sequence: CASSYSGVGNTEAFF. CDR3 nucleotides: TGTGCCAGCAGCTACTCAGGGGTCGGGAACACTGAAGCTTTCTTT.

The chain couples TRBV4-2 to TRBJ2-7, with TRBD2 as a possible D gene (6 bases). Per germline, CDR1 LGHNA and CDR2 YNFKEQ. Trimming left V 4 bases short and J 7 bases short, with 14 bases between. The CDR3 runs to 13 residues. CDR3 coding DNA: TGTGCCAGCAGCCCTCCGGGGGTTTGGGAGCAGTACTTC. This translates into CASSPPGVWEQYF.

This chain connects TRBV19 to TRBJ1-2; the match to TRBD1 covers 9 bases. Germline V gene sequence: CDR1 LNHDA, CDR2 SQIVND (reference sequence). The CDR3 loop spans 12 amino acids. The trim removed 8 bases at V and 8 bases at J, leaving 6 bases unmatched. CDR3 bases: TGTGCCAGTTCAAGACAGGGGGGCGGCTACACCTTC. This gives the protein CASSRQGGGYTF. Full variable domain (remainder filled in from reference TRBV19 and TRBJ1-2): DGGITQSPKYLFRKEGQNVTLSCEQNLNHDAMYWYRQDPGQGLRLIYYSQIVNDFQKGDIAEGYSVSREKKESFPLTVTSAQKNPTAFYLCASSRQGGGYTFGSGTRLTVV.

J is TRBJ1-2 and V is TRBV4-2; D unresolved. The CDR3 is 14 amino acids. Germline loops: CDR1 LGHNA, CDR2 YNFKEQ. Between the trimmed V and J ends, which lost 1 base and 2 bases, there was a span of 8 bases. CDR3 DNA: TGTGCCAGCAGCCAAGTCACCCAGAACTATGGCTACACCTTC. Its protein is CASSQVTQNYGYTF.

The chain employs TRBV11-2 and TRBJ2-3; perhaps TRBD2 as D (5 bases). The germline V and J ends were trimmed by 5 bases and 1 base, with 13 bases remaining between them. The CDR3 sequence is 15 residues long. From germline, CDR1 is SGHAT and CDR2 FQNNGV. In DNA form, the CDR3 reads TGTGCCAGCAGCGGACTCGTACGGGGCACAGATACGCAGTATTTT. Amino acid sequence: CASSGLVRGTDTQYF.

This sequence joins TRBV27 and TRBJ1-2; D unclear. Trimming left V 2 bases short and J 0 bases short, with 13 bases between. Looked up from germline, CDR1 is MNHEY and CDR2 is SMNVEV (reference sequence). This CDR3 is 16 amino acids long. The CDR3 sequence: CASSLSAQAPNYGYTF. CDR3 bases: TGTGCCAGCAGTTTAAGTGCCCAGGCGCCTAACTATGGCTACACCTTC.

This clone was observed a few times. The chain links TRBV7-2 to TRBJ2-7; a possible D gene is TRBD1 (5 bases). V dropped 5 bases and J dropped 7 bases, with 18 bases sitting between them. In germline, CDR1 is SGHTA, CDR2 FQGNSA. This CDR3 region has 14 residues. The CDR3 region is CASSPSGAFREQYF. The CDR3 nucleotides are TGTGCCAGCAGCCCTAGTGGGGCTTTTAGGGAGCAGTACTTC. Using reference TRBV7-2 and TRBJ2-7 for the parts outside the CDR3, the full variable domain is GAGVSQSPSNKVTEKGKDVELRCDPISGHTALYWYRQSLGQGLEFLIYFQGNSAPDKSGLPSDRFSAERTGGSVSTLTIQRTQQEDSAVYLCASSPSGAFREQYFGPGTRLTVT.

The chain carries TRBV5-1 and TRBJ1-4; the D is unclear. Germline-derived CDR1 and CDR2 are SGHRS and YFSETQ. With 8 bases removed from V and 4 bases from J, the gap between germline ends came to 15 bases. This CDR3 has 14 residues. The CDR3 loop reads CASASGLHNEKLFF. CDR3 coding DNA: TGCGCCAGTGCGAGCGGCCTTCATAATGAAAAACTGTTTTTT.

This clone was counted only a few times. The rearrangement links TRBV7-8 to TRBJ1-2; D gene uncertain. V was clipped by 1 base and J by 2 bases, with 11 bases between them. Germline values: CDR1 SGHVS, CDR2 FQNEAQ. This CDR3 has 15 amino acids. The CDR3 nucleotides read TGTGCCAGCAGCTTAGGTGTTGGCCCGAACTATGGCTACACCTTC. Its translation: CASSLGVGPNYGYTF. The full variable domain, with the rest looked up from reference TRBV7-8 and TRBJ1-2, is GAGVSQSPRYKVAKRGQDVALRCDPISGHVSLFWYQQALGQGPEFLTYFQNEAQLDKSGLPSDRFFAERPEGSVSTLKIQRTQQEDSAVYLCASSLGVGPNYGYTFGSGTRLTVV.

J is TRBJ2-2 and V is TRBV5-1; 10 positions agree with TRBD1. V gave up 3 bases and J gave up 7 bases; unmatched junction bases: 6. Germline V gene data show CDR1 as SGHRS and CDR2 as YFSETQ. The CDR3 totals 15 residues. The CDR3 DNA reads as TGCGCCAGCAGCTCACTGGACAGGGGGGACGGGGAGCTGTTTTTT. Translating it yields CASSSLDRGDGELFF. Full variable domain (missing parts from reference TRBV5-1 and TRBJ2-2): KAGVTQTPRYLIKTRGQQVTLSCSPISGHRSVSWYQQTPGQGLQFLFEYFSETQRNKGNFPGRFSGRQFSNSRSEMNVSTLELGDSALYLCASSSLDRGDGELFFGEGSRLTVL.

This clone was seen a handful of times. The CDR3 spells CASSQGPVLETQYF. Here the CDR3 DNA reads TGTGCCAGCAGTCAGGGGCCGGTCTTAGAGACCCAGTACTTC. This chain uses TRBV28 with TRBJ2-5; a possible D gene is TRBD1 (6 bases). Germline V gives CDR1 MDHEN, CDR2 SYDVKM. CDR3 length: 14 residues. The V end lost 5 bases, the J end lost 4 bases, and 14 bases lay between the germline ends.

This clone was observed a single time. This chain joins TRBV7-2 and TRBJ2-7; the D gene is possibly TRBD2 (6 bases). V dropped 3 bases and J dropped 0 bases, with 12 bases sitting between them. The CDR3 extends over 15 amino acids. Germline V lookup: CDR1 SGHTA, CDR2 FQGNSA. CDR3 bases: TGTGCCAGCAGCTTGGGTACGGGGGACTCCTACGAGCAGTACTTC. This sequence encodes CASSLGTGDSYEQYF.

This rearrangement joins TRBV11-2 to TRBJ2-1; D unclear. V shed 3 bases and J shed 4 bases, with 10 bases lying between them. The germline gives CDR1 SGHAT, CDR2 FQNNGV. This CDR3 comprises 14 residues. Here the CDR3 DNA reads TGTGCCAGCAGCTTCTTACGGGTATACAATGAGCAGTTCTTC. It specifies CASSFLRVYNEQFF.

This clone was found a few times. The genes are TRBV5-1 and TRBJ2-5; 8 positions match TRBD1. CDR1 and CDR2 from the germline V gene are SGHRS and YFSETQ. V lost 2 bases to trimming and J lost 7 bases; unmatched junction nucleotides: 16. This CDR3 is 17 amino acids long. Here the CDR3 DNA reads TGCGCCAGCAGCTTAGCCGGGGGCCAGGGGGCAGTGAGGACCCAGTACTTC. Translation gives CASSLAGGQGAVRTQYF.

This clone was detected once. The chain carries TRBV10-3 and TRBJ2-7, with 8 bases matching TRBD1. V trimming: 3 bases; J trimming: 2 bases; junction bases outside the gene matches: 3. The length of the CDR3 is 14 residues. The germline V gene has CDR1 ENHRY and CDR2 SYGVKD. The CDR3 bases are TGTGCCATCAGTGACGGGACAGGTCCCTACGAGCAGTACTTC. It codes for CAISDGTGPYEQYF.

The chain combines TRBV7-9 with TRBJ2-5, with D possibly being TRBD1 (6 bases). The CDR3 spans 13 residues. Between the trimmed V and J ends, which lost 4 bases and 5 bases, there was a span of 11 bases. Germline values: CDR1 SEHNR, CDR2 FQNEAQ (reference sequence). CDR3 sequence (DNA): TGTGCCAGCAGCTCAGGGGTTCCGGAGACCCAGTACTTC. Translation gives CASSSGVPETQYF.

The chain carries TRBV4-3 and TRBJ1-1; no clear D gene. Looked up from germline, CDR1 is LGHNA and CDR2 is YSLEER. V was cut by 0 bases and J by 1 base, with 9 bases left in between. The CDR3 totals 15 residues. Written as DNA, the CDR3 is TGCGCCAGCAGCCAAGAAAGCGGTACGAACACTGAAGCTTTCTTT. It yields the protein CASSQESGTNTEAFF.

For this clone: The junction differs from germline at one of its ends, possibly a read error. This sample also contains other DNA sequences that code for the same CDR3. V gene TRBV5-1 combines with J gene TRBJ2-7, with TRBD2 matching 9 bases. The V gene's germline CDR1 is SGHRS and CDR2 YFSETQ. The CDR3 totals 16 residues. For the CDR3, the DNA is TGTGCCAGCAGCTTGGGCCAACCGGGACTAGCAGGGGAGCAGTACTTC. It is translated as CASSLGQPGLAGEQYF.

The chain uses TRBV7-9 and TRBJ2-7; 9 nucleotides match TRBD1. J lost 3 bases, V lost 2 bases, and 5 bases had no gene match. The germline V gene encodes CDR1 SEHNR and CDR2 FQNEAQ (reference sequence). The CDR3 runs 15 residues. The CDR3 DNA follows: TGTGCCAGCAGCTTAAGAGACAGGGGGGACTACGAGCAGTACTTC. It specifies CASSLRDRGDYEQYF.

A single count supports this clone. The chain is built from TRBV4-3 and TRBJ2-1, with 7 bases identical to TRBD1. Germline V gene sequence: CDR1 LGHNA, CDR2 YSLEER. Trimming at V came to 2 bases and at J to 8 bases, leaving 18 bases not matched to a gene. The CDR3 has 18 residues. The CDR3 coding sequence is TGCGCCAGCAGCCAATCCCTCTCCCGGCCAGGGGGTATATATGAGCAGTTCTTC. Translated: CASSQSLSRPGGIYEQFF.